This TCR beta chain was recovered during a study of blood T cell repertoires in COVID-19. Whole-study context: Samples came from the United States, Italy and Spain, spanning acute and convalescent COVID-19.

The V end lost 3 bases, the J end lost 5 bases, and 24 bases lay between the germline ends. This CDR3 spans 17 amino acids. The germline CDR1 and CDR2 sequences are SGDLS and YYNGEE. In the study's own analysis: Scientists estimated how many nucleated cells there were by amplifying reference gene primers. Profiled with immunoSEQ multiplex PCR; TCRdb holds only in-frame clones, not every one. V and J calls and clone size come straight from that table; D and trimming were deduced from the DNA. The table has 200,000 to 300,000 clones, around 86% seen once. Sequenced material: peripheral blood. The origin of this receptor is a man aged 35 to 55 who had recovered from COVID-19. The J gene is TRBJ2-7, the V gene TRBV9; D might be TRBD1 (9 bases). The CDR3 region has the DNA TGTGCCAGCAGCGCCCGGGGGGGCACAGGGGGCTTCCACGAGCAGTACTTC. Encoded protein: CASSARGGTGGFHEQYF.